The clone carrying this T cell receptor beta chain was detected ten times or more. Its antigen is not identified. This sample is drawn from a study of regulatory T cells in long-lasting Graves disease. Indicated time point: persistent/refractory GD, antithyroid drugs over 5 years with positive TRAb. PBMCs were the source of the RNA used for TCR sequencing. General study findings and limits: TRBV28, TRBJ1-2 and TRBJ2-5 were favored in persistent disease.

Both iRepertoire HTBI primers and Arm-PCR of CDR3 regions were used to build the TCR beta libraries. TCRdb analysed the multiplex PCR reads with MiXCR anew, one entry per CDR3 protein. The table shows roughly 500,000 distinct CDR3 sequences, with more than 20% occurring only once. The CDR3 consists of 13 residues. V lost 6 bases and J lost 2, with 11 bases in between. Looked up from germline, CDR1 is MNHEY and CDR2 is SVGEGT. The source material was peripheral blood mononuclear cells (PBMCs), sampled when the disease was refractory, from a patient treated with antithyroid drugs. The clonotype originates from a female donor with Graves disease. This chain links TRBV6-2 or TRBV6-3 with TRBJ2-7; D tentatively fits TRBD1 or TRBD2 (5 bases each). As DNA, the CDR3 is TGTGCCAGCAGCCCCGTGGGGGCCTACGAGCAGTACTTC. Amino acid sequence: CASSPVGAYEQYF.